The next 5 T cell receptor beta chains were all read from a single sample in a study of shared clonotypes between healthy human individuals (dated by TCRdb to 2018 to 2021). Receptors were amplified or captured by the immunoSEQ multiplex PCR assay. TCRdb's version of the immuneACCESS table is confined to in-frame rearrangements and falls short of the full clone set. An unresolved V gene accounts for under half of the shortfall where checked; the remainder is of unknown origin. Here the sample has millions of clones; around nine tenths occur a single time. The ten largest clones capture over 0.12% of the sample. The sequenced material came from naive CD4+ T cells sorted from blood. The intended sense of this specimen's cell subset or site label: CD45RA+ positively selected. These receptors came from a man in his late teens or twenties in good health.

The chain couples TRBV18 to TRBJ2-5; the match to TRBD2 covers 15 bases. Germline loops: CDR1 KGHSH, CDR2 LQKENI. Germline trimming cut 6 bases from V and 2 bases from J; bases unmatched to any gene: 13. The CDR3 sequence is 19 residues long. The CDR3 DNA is TGTGCCAGCTCCAAACTCGGACTAGCGGGGGGGCGAGAACAAGAGACCCAGTACTTC. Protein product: CASSKLGLAGGREQETQYF.

The CDR3 DNA is TGCGCCAGCAGCCAAGATTTAGAGACTCACTCCTACAATGAGCAGTTCTTC. Amino acids: CASSQDLETHSYNEQFF. V and J are TRBV4-3 and TRBJ2-1; D call uncertain. Germline V gene data show CDR1 as LGHNA and CDR2 as YSLEER. This CDR3 is built from 17 residues. With 0 bases removed from V and 0 bases from J, the gap between germline ends came to 12 bases.

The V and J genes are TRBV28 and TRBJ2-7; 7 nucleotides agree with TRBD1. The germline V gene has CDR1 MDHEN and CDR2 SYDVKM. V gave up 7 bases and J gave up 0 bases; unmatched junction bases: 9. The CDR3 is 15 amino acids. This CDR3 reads CASTPTGAGSYEQYF. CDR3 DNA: TGTGCCAGCACCCCAACAGGGGCTGGCTCCTACGAGCAGTACTTC. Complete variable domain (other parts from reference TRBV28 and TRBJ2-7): DVKVTQSSRYLVKRTGEKVFLECVQDMDHENMFWYRQDPGLGLRLIYFSYDVKMKEKGDIPEGYSVSREKKERFSLILESASTNQTSMYLCASTPTGAGSYEQYFGPGTRLTVT.

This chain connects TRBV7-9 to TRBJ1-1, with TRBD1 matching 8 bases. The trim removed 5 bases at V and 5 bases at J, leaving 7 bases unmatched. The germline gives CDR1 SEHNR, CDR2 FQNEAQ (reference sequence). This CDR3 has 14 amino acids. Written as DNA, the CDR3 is TGTGCCAGCAGCCTGGCCGACAGGGGAACTGAAGCTTTCTTT. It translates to CASSLADRGTEAFF.

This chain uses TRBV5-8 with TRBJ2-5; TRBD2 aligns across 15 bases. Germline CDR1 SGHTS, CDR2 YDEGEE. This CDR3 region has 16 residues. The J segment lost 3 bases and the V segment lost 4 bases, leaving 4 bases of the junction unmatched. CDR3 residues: CASSPGLAGGKETQYF. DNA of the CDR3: TGTGCCAGCAGCCCGGGACTAGCGGGGGGCAAAGAGACCCAGTACTTC.